The present T cell receptor beta chain was sequenced within a study of molecular identifiers for immune sequencing clone quantification. Looking at the study overall: With replicates, the RNA of roughly 20,000 or 100,000 naive CD8 cells was split five ways and four were sequenced.

Germline V lookup: CDR1 SGDLS, CDR2 YYNGEE. Trimming took off 2 bases at V and 4 bases at J, with 14 bases between the two ends. The CDR3 consists of 15 residues. In regard to this clonotype: Its specificity is not known.

The CD8+CD4-CCR7+CD45RA+ phenotype defined the sorted naive CD8 T cells. Study conclusions and caveats: Over 97% of effector molecules, but under 1% in naive cells, were held by clones with more than 20 RNA copies.

Making the bulk TCR libraries relied on previously described methods and listed TCR primers. TCRdb called the PCR reads again in MiXCR, with one record for every CDR3 protein. Of some 320,000 distinct CDR3 sequences in the sample, 20% to 25% are singletons; the top ten hold approximately 0.83%. This TCR was recovered from a human donor in good health. Some libraries in this study had Jurkat cell RNA spiked in. Sequencing used naive CD8+ T cells from blood, with Jurkat cell RNA spiked in. Subset: FACS-sorted CD8+CD4-CCR7+CD45RA+ naive T cells. The rearrangement joins TRBV9 to TRBJ2-3; a weak D match, TRBD2 (6 bases). CDR3 sequence (DNA): TGTGCCAGCAGCGTCTTCGGGAGAGACGCAGATACGCAGTATTTT. Translating gives CASSVFGRDADTQYF.